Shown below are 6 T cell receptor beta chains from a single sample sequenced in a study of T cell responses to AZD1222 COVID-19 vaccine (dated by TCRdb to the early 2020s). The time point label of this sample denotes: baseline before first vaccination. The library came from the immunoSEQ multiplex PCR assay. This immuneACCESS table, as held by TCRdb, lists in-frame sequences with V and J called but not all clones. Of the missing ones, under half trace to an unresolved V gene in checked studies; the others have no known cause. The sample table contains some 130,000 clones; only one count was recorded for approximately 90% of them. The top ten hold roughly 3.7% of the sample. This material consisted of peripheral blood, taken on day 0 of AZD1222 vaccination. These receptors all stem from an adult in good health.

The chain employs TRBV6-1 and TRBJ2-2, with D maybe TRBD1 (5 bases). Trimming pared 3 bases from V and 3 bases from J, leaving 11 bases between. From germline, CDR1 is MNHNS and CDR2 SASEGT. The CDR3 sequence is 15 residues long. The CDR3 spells CASSDRAWDTGELFF. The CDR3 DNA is TGTGCCAGCAGTGACAGGGCCTGGGACACCGGGGAGCTGTTTTTT.

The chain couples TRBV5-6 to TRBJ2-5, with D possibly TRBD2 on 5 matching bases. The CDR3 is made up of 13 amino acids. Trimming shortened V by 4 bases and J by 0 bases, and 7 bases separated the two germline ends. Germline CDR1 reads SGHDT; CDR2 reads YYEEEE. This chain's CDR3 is CASSPGNQETQYF. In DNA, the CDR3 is TGTGCCAGCAGCCCCGGGAACCAAGAGACCCAGTACTTC.

The CDR3 loop is CASSPWEERKAFF. Here the CDR3 DNA reads TGTGCCAGCAGCCCATGGGAAGAGAGAAAAGCTTTCTTT. The chain has TRBV11-2 and TRBJ1-1; D is unclear. Trimming shortened V by 5 bases and J by 9 bases, and 16 bases separated the two germline ends. The CDR3 is 13 amino acids. Germline values: CDR1 SGHAT, CDR2 FQNNGV. Based on the CDR3 plus reference TRBV11-2 and TRBJ1-1, the full variable domain is EAGVAQSPRYKIIEKRQSVAFWCNPISGHATLYWYQQILGQGPKLLIQFQNNGVVDDSQLPKDRFSAERLKGVDSTLKIQPAKLEDSAVYLCASSPWEERKAFFGQGTRLTVV.

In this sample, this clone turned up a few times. CDR3 nucleotides: TGTGCCAGCAGCTTAGTGCATGGAAACACCATATATTTT. Protein sequence: CASSLVHGNTIYF. This chain joins TRBV7-2 and TRBJ1-3; D gene uncertain. CDR1 and CDR2 from the germline V gene are SGHTA and FQGNSA. Trimming removed 1 base at V and 3 bases at J, with 4 bases between. This CDR3 contains 13 residues.

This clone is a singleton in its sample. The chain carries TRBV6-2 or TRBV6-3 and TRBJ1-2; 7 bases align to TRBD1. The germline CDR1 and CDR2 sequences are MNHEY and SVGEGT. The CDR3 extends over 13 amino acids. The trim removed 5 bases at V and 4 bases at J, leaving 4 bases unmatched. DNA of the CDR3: TGTGCCAGCAGTGACAGGGAGAGCTATGGCTACACCTTC. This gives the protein CASSDRESYGYTF.

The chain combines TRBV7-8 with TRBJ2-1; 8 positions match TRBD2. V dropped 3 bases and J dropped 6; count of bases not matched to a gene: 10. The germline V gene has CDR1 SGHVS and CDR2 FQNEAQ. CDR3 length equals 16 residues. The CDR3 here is CASSLASGPLFNEQFF. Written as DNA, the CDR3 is TGTGCCAGCAGCTTGGCTAGCGGGCCGTTATTCAATGAGCAGTTCTTC.